This T cell receptor beta chain was sequenced in a study of T cells after somatic rescue of genetic block. Method: immunoSEQ multiplex PCR; TCRdb's copy keeps in-frame clones and lacks some. This sample carries about 63,000 clones, under 95% of them seen once, and the ten largest clones take about 3%. In germline, CDR1 is SGHAT, CDR2 FQNNGV. The CDR3 sequence is 15 residues long. V was pared by 3 bases and J by 10 bases, with 18 bases between. The source of this sequence is a man in his forties or fifties. The V and J genes are TRBV11-2 and TRBJ2-2, with a tentative D call TRBD1 (6 bases). Sequenced material: peripheral blood mononuclear cells (PBMCs). CDR3 sequence (DNA): TGTGCCAGCAGCTTGCCAACAGGGCCCACAACGGAGCTGTTTTTT. Translating gives CASSLPTGPTTELFF.